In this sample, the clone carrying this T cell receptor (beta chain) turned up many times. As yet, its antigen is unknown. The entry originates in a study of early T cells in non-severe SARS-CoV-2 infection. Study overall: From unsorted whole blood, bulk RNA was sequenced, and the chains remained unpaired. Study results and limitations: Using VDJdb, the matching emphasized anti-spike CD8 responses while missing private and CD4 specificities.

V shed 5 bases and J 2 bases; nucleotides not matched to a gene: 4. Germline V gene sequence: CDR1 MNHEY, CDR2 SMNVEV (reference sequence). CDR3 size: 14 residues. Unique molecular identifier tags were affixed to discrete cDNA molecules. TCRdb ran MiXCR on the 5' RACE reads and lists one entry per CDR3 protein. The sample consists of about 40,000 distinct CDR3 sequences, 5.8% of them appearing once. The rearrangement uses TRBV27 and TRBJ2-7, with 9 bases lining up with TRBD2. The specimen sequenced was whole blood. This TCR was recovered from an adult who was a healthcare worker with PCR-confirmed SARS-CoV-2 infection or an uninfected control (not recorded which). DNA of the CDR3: TGTGCCAGCAGTGGGGTAGCGGGAGCCTACGAGCAGTACTTC. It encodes CASSGVAGAYEQYF.